The clone carrying this T cell receptor (beta chain) is medium-sized by frequency. These data are taken from a study of human CD8 memory T cell subsets. This CDR3 region has 13 residues. Germline V CDR1 and CDR2: MDHEN, SYDVKM. The PBMC originated from buffy coats obtained from healthy donors. A UMI-labeled 5' RACE approach was the method that produced the TCR beta libraries. From the 5' RACE reads, TCRdb lists one entry per CDR3 protein and no DNA. This repertoire includes 6,500 to 10,000 distinct CDR3 sequences. This sequence was found in a human donor in good health. Input material: CD8+ T cells from PBMCs. J is TRBJ1-1 and V is TRBV28. CDR3 sequence reads: CASSLRGSEEAFF.